This is a list of T cell receptor beta chains from one sample in a study of OX40 agonist ivuxolimab in advanced cancers. Only in-frame clones appear in the TCRdb table, and some are missing; sequencing was by immunoSEQ multiplex PCR. The sample contains roughly 60,000 clones, roughly 84% of which appear only once. Here the sequenced sample was CD4+ or CD8+ T cells sorted from blood, taken in a trial of the OX40 agonist ivuxolimab. The receptors were sampled from an adult with an advanced solid tumor such as melanoma, head and neck, liver or kidney cancer. The CDR3 runs from the conserved cysteine through the conserved F or W. The D gene is left open where the match is weak. A clone size is listed for some rows: how often the clone was seen (once, few, many), or a class if it is expanded.

J gene,V gene,D gene,clone size,CDR3 protein,CDR3 DNA
TRBJ1-5,TRBV10-2,TRBD1,once,CASSAAGTGGNQPQHF,TGCGCCAGCAGCGCTGCCGGGACAGGGGGCAATCAGCCCCAGCATTTT
TRBJ2-1,TRBV6-5,TRBD1,NA,CASRLDRVGHEQFF,TGTGCCAGCAGACTGGACAGGGTTGGCCATGAGCAGTTCTTC
TRBJ2-5,TRBV5-1,TRBD1,NA,CASSPTGIMETQYF,TGCGCCAGCAGCCCGACAGGGATAATGGAGACCCAGTACTTC
TRBJ2-3,TRBV7-3,NA,NA,CASSRGLTDTQYF,TGTGCCAGCAGCCGGGGCCTCACAGATACGCAGTATTTT
TRBJ1-6,TRBV19,NA,NA,CASSWTVSTSHNSPLHF,TGTGCCAGTAGTTGGACAGTATCTACCTCACATAATTCACCCCTCCACTTT
TRBJ2-3,TRBV10-2,TRBD2,NA,CASTRLAGGQGTQYF,TGCGCCAGCACCCGACTAGCGGGGGGTCAGGGTACGCAGTATTTT
TRBJ2-7,TRBV6-6,NA,few,CASSYWAGRDYEQYF,TGTGCCAGCAGTTACTGGGCGGGGCGGGACTACGAGCAGTACTTC
TRBJ2-3,TRBV28,TRBD2,NA,CASEGSGGTDTQYF,TGTGCCAGCGAGGGTAGCGGGGGCACAGATACGCAGTATTTT
TRBJ2-1,TRBV7-3,NA,few,CASSLAPGQPNEQFF,TGTGCCAGCAGTCTTGCACCGGGACAACCCAATGAGCAGTTCTTC
TRBJ2-7,TRBV4-2,TRBD2,NA,CASSLGAGAVEQYF,TGTGCCAGCAGCTTGGGTGCGGGAGCGGTTGAGCAGTACTTC
TRBJ1-2,TRBV25-1,NA,NA,CASSEWGAHGYTF,TGTGCCAGCAGTGAATGGGGGGCGCATGGCTACACCTTC
TRBJ2-1,TRBV5-1,NA,NA,CATRSYNEQFF,TGCGCCACCAGGTCCTACAATGAGCAGTTCTTC
TRBJ2-3,TRBV5-5,NA,few,CASSLGKTDTQYF,TGTGCCAGCAGCTTGGGGAAAACAGATACGCAGTATTTT
TRBJ1-1,TRBV6-5,TRBD1,NA,CASSNSQGGNTEAFF,TGTGCCAGCAGTAACTCCCAGGGGGGCAACACTGAAGCTTTCTTT
TRBJ2-2,TRBV19,TRBD2,NA,CASSITYLAGGLGELFF,TGTGCCAGTAGTATAACGTACCTAGCGGGAGGACTAGGGGAGCTGTTTTTT
TRBJ2-5,TRBV27,TRBD2,NA,CASSSPGLAGARETQYF,TGTGCCAGCAGTTCCCCGGGACTAGCGGGAGCTCGAGAGACCCAGTACTTC
TRBJ1-5,TRBV28,NA,NA,CASSFWGANNQPQHF,TGTGCCAGCAGTTTCTGGGGAGCAAACAATCAGCCCCAGCATTTT
TRBJ2-3,TRBV4-1,NA,NA,CASSQEKYTDTQYF,TGCGCCAGCAGCCAAGAGAAGTACACAGATACGCAGTATTTT
TRBJ2-2,TRBV7-9,NA,NA,CASSLASFTGELFF,TGTGCCAGCAGCTTAGCGAGTTTCACCGGGGAGCTGTTTTTT
TRBJ1-4,TRBV4-3,NA,NA,CASSPPGREKLFF,TGCGCCAGCAGCCCTCCGGGGAGGGAAAAACTGTTTTTT
TRBJ2-1,TRBV7-9,NA,NA,CASSLGPLNEQFF,TGTGCCAGCAGCTTAGGTCCACTCAATGAGCAGTTCTTC
TRBJ2-7,TRBV11-2,TRBD1,NA,CASSSPHRGNEQYF,TGTGCCAGCAGTTCCCCCCACAGGGGAAACGAGCAGTACTTC
TRBJ2-3,TRBV9,NA,NA,CASSNDLPGTTDTQYF,TGTGCCAGCAGCAACGACCTCCCGGGGACCACAGATACGCAGTATTTT
TRBJ1-1,TRBV5-1,NA,NA,CASSLALTLNTEAFF,TGCGCCAGCAGCTTGGCCTTAACCCTGAACACTGAAGCTTTCTTT
TRBJ2-5,TRBV7-9,TRBD2,NA,CASKQAGEETQYF,TGTGCCAGCAAACAAGCGGGGGAAGAGACCCAGTACTTC
TRBJ1-4,TRBV27,TRBD1,NA,CASSWGQGREKLFF,TGTGCCAGCAGTTGGGGACAGGGGCGGGAAAAACTGTTTTTT
TRBJ1-2,TRBV6-6,NA,NA,CASGSIYGYTF,TGTGCCAGCGGATCGATCTATGGCTACACCTTC
TRBJ2-2,TRBV9,NA,NA,CASSVAPGADTGELFF,TGTGCCAGCAGCGTAGCTCCGGGGGCGGACACCGGGGAGCTGTTTTTT
TRBJ1-2,TRBV10-2,TRBD1,NA,CASSESTGGYGYTF,TGCGCCAGCAGTGAGTCGACAGGGGGCTATGGCTACACCTTC
TRBJ1-5,TRBV28,TRBD1,NA,CASSWTGFNQPQHF,TGTGCCAGCAGTTGGACAGGATTCAATCAGCCCCAGCATTTT
TRBJ2-2,TRBV9,TRBD2,NA,CASSLGLAGDYGGELFF,TGTGCCAGCAGCTTAGGACTAGCGGGGGATTACGGCGGGGAGCTGTTTTTT
TRBJ1-6,TRBV28,NA,few,CASSLSPASYYNSPLHF,TGTGCCAGCAGTTTAAGTCCCGCCTCCTACTATAATTCACCCCTCCACTTT
TRBJ2-3,TRBV9,TRBD2,NA,CASSPIAGGTDTQYF,TGTGCCAGCAGCCCGATAGCGGGAGGCACAGATACGCAGTATTTT
TRBJ2-7,TRBV27,NA,NA,CASSLSIGGYEQYF,TGTGCCAGCAGTTTATCGATCGGCGGCTACGAGCAGTACTTC
TRBJ1-5,TRBV5-1,NA,NA,CASSLGGHDSNQPQHF,TGCGCCAGCAGCTTGGGGGGCCACGATAGCAATCAGCCCCAGCATTTT
TRBJ1-3,TRBV2,NA,NA,CASSTRSSGNTIYF,TGTGCCAGCAGTACCAGGAGCTCTGGAAACACCATATATTTT
TRBJ2-7,TRBV6-5,NA,NA,CASSTGGYEQYF,TGTGCCAGCAGTACCGGAGGGTACGAGCAGTACTTC
TRBJ1-1,TRBV4-1,NA,NA,CASSQVGFAEAFF,TGCGCCAGCAGCCAAGTCGGGTTCGCTGAAGCTTTCTTT
TRBJ2-1,TRBV29-1,NA,NA,CSVEIASIRTQFF,TGCAGCGTTGAGATCGCTAGCATCAGAACGCAGTTCTTC
TRBJ1-2,TRBV5-1,NA,NA,CASTQQEANYGYTF,TGCGCCAGCACACAACAGGAGGCTAACTATGGCTACACCTTC
TRBJ1-2,TRBV29-1,NA,NA,CSVEDTGYYGYTF,TGCAGCGTTGAAGATACGGGGTATTATGGCTACACCTTC
TRBJ2-7,TRBV5-1,TRBD1,NA,CASSSGTGTYEQYF,TGCGCCAGCAGTTCCGGGACAGGCACCTACGAGCAGTACTTC
TRBJ2-5,TRBV7-9,NA,NA,CASSPIRGVETQYF,TGTGCCAGCAGCCCGATCAGGGGGGTCGAGACCCAGTACTTC
TRBJ2-1,TRBV19,TRBD1,once,CASSDRGGGNEQFF,TGTGCCAGTAGCGACAGGGGGGGCGGCAATGAGCAGTTCTTC
TRBJ2-1,TRBV11-2,TRBD2,NA,CASSPLEGGPYNEQFF,TGTGCCAGCAGCCCTCTTGAGGGAGGGCCCTACAATGAGCAGTTCTTC
TRBJ1-2,TRBV5-6,NA,NA,CASTPRAGRPLAYGYTF,TGTGCCAGCACCCCCAGGGCCGGGAGACCTCTGGCCTATGGCTACACCTTC
TRBJ1-6,TRBV9,NA,NA,CASSVGGDSPLHF,TGTGCCAGCAGCGTCGGGGGGGATTCACCCCTCCACTTT
TRBJ2-2,TRBV30,TRBD1,NA,CAWSVSRTGDTGELFF,TGTGCCTGGAGTGTATCGAGGACAGGGGACACCGGGGAGCTGTTTTTT
TRBJ2-5,TRBV5-1,TRBD1,once,CASRQRQGSQETQYF,TGCGCCAGCAGGCAGCGACAGGGATCACAAGAGACCCAGTACTTC
TRBJ2-7,TRBV9,TRBD2,NA,CASSVVAGARDEQYF,TGTGCCAGCAGCGTCGTAGCGGGAGCGCGCGACGAGCAGTACTTC
TRBJ1-2,TRBV28,NA,NA,CASRHDYGYTF,TGTGCCAGCAGACACGACTATGGCTACACCTTC
TRBJ2-3,TRBV11-2,NA,NA,CASSVSLTDTQYF,TGTGCCAGCAGCGTTAGCCTCACAGATACGCAGTATTTT